This is a list of T cell receptor beta chains from one sample in a study of T cells in Graves' hyperthyroidism and ophthalmopathy. TCRdb passed the multiplex PCR reads through MiXCR, listing each CDR3 protein once. Among 600,000 to 650,000 distinct CDR3 sequences listed, less than 25% were seen once. The sequencing sample was made of blood. The receptor set was obtained from a man in his thirties or forties with Graves' ophthalmopathy. CDR3s include the opening cysteine and the closing phenylalanine or tryptophan. The D gene is left open where the match is weak. Rows may omit the clone size; those that give it use once, few, many or a size class.

V	J	size	D	CDR3	DNA
TRBV27	TRBJ2-7	NA	NA	CASSLGIAYEQYF	TGTGCCAGCAGTTTGGGTATTGCCTACGAGCAGTACTTC
TRBV6-5	TRBJ2-7	NA	NA	CASSYSGLGGEQYF	TGTGCCAGCAGTTACTCCGGGCTAGGAGGGGAGCAGTACTTC
TRBV2	TRBJ2-1	many	TRBD2	CATGATSGTYNEQFF	TGTGCCACTGGGGCGACTAGCGGGACCTACAATGAGCAGTTCTTC
TRBV7-2	TRBJ1-6	many	NA	CASSLGGNNSPLHF	TGTGCCAGCAGCTTAGGGGGCAATAATTCACCCCTCCACTTT
TRBV30	TRBJ1-1	many	NA	CAWVRMNTEAFF	TGTGCCTGGGTAAGAATGAACACTGAAGCTTTCTTT
TRBV14	TRBJ2-1	few	TRBD2	CASSRTGTSVRGEQFF	TGTGCCAGCAGTCGAACCGGGACTAGCGTCCGTGGGGAGCAGTTCTTC
TRBV24-1	TRBJ1-1	few	NA	CATLSWDTEAFF	TGTGCCACCCTAAGCTGGGACACTGAAGCTTTCTTT
TRBV30	TRBJ1-5	many	NA	CAWGRQSNQPQHF	TGTGCCTGGGGGCGTCAGAGCAATCAGCCCCAGCATTTT
TRBV4-2	TRBJ2-1	NA	NA	CASSQTGDSFSYNEQFF	TGTGCCAGCAGCCAAACTGGGGACTCCTTCTCCTACAATGAGCAGTTCTTC
TRBV5-1	TRBJ1-1	few	TRBD1	CASSSGQINTEAFF	TGCGCCAGCAGCTCGGGACAGATCAACACTGAAGCTTTCTTT
TRBV9	TRBJ1-1	NA	NA	CASSVGTQLNTEAFF	TGTGCCAGCAGCGTTGGGACACAGCTGAACACTGAAGCTTTCTTT
TRBV9	TRBJ1-1	few	NA	CASSVVGASGEAFF	TGTGCCAGCAGCGTAGTTGGGGCATCGGGGGAAGCTTTCTTT
TRBV14	TRBJ2-7	few	NA	CASSQDGSVLEQYF	TGTGCCAGCAGCCAAGATGGGTCGGTTCTCGAGCAGTACTTC
TRBV10-3	TRBJ2-7	many	TRBD2	CATEGAGGSSEQYF	TGTGCCACCGAGGGCGCGGGAGGTTCGTCCGAGCAGTACTTC
TRBV6-1	TRBJ2-7	NA	NA	CASTDAFYEQYF	TGTGCCAGCACGGACGCCTTCTACGAGCAGTACTTC
TRBV9	TRBJ1-1	few	NA	CASSVDGQGEAFF	TGTGCCAGCAGCGTAGATGGGCAGGGGGAAGCTTTCTTT
TRBV6-2/TRBV6-3	TRBJ2-5	few	TRBD1	CASSYLGGQGVKTQYF	TGTGCCAGCAGTTACTTGGGGGGACAGGGGGTGAAGACCCAGTACTTC
TRBV29-1	TRBJ1-5	NA	NA	CSVAAPGAQHF	TGCAGCGTTGCCGCCCCGGGTGCCCAGCATTTT
TRBV7-3	TRBJ2-3	NA	NA	CASSLTGTPSTQYF	TGTGCCAGCAGCTTAACTGGGACGCCCTCTACGCAGTATTTT
TRBV30	TRBJ2-1	few	NA	CAWSVGRNEQFF	TGTGCCTGGAGTGTAGGCCGTAATGAGCAGTTCTTC
TRBV5-1	TRBJ2-7	many	TRBD1	CASSLWDRVGYEQYF	TGCGCCAGCAGCTTGTGGGACAGGGTTGGATACGAGCAGTACTTC
TRBV29-1	TRBJ1-1	few	NA	CSVKDGNTEAFF	TGCAGCGTAAAGGACGGGAACACTGAAGCTTTCTTT
TRBV10-3	TRBJ2-7	NA	TRBD1	CAIRAGTGDSSYEQYF	TGTGCCATCAGAGCCGGGACAGGGGACAGCTCCTACGAGCAGTACTTC
TRBV25-1	TRBJ2-1	NA	NA	CASSGQGRDYNEQFF	TGTGCCAGCAGTGGGCAGGGGAGGGACTACAATGAGCAGTTCTTC
TRBV6-1	TRBJ2-5	NA	NA	CASSQDRPYQETQYF	TGTGCCAGCAGCCAGGACAGACCATACCAAGAGACCCAGTACTTC
TRBV15	TRBJ2-3	NA	TRBD2	CAPKASGNDADTQYF	TGTGCCCCAAAAGCTAGCGGCAATGATGCAGATACGCAGTATTTT
TRBV19	TRBJ1-5	few	NA	CANSAGTLGNQPQHF	TGTGCCAATAGTGCCGGGACTTTGGGCAATCAGCCCCAGCATTTT
TRBV7-8	TRBJ1-4	many	NA	CASSINRAAREKLFF	TGTGCCAGCAGCATCAACAGGGCGGCCCGTGAAAAACTGTTTTTT
TRBV7-9	TRBJ2-1	few	NA	CASSPAVADEQFF	TGTGCCAGCAGCCCAGCAGTAGCCGATGAGCAGTTCTTC
TRBV7-9	TRBJ2-7	NA	TRBD2	CASSPGLAGEFYEQYF	TGTGCCAGCAGCCCAGGACTAGCGGGAGAATTTTACGAGCAGTACTTC
TRBV15	TRBJ2-2	NA	NA	CATSILGDTGELFF	TGTGCCACCAGCATCTTGGGAGACACCGGGGAGCTGTTTTTT
TRBV7-2	TRBJ2-7	NA	TRBD2	CASQLREGPHEQYF	TGTGCCTCGCAGCTGAGGGAGGGCCCCCACGAGCAGTACTTC
TRBV4-1	TRBJ2-2	NA	TRBD2	CASSRRLAGGNTGELFF	TGCGCCAGCAGCCGCCGACTAGCGGGAGGGAACACCGGGGAGCTGTTTTTT
TRBV20-1	TRBJ1-5	many	TRBD1	CSAIDREGGNQPQHF	TGCAGTGCCATCGACAGGGAAGGCGGCAATCAGCCCCAGCATTTT
TRBV2	TRBJ1-1	many	NA	CASAKGGGTEAFF	TGTGCCAGCGCAAAAGGGGGGGGCACTGAAGCTTTCTTT
TRBV20-1	TRBJ1-5	many	NA	CSARDLADNQPQHF	TGCAGTGCTAGAGATCTGGCAGACAATCAGCCCCAGCATTTT
TRBV9	TRBJ2-5	few	TRBD1	CASSASGTGGAETQYF	TGTGCCAGCAGCGCCTCCGGGACAGGGGGTGCAGAGACCCAGTACTTC
TRBV11-2	TRBJ2-3	many	NA	CASSLAGLLTDTQYF	TGTGCCAGCAGCTTAGCGGGATTACTCACAGATACGCAGTATTTT
TRBV28	TRBJ2-6	NA	NA	CASSLAGYGANVLTF	TGTGCCAGCAGTTTAGCAGGGTATGGGGCCAACGTCCTGACTTTC
TRBV7-9	TRBJ2-2	NA	NA	CASSLVGYSESTGELFF	TGTGCCAGCAGCTTAGTCGGATACTCTGAGTCTACCGGGGAGCTGTTTTTT
TRBV6-1	TRBJ1-2	many	NA	CASSPAPGVNYGYTF	TGTGCCAGCAGTCCTGCCCCTGGGGTGAACTATGGCTACACCTTC
TRBV20-1	TRBJ2-7	NA	NA	CSEDVLTGPVKEQYF	TGCAGTGAGGACGTGCTGACAGGCCCCGTGAAGGAGCAGTACTTC
TRBV18	TRBJ1-2	many	NA	CASSPGADYGYTF	TGTGCCAGCTCACCAGGGGCGGACTATGGCTACACCTTC
TRBV3-1	TRBJ1-6	once	TRBD1	CASSPSTGTSPLHF	TGTGCCAGCAGCCCATCGACAGGGACTTCACCCCTCCACTTT
TRBV10-3	TRBJ1-5	NA	NA	CAISESKSGMGNQPQHF	TGTGCCATCAGTGAGTCGAAGTCTGGGATGGGCAATCAGCCCCAGCATTTT
TRBV11-2	TRBJ2-7	many	NA	CASSSRPYEQYF	TGTGCCAGCAGCTCCCGGCCCTACGAGCAGTACTTC